This T cell receptor (beta chain) was identified during a study of blood T cell repertoires in COVID-19. Germline assignment: CDR1 WSHSY and CDR2 SAAADI. The CDR3 spans 16 residues. Trimming at V came to 0 bases and at J to 4 bases, leaving 6 bases not matched to a gene. In the original workflow: Nucleated cell counts were estimated from reference gene primer amplification. Sequenced by immunoSEQ multiplex PCR; TCRdb stores in-frame clones only, minus some. V, J and clone size reflect that table, while D and trimming were determined from the DNA. The sample includes roughly 250,000 clones, approximately 86% seen only once; the top ten take about 1.6%.

The receptor was derived from a woman in her forties or fifties who had recovered from COVID-19. Sequenced sample: PBMCs or T cells enriched from blood (not recorded which). The rearrangement links TRBV10-2 to TRBJ1-5; 7 nucleotides line up with TRBD1. The CDR3 region has the DNA TGCGCCAGCAGTGAGTCCCGGACAGGAGCAAATCAGCCCCAGCATTTT. Residues: CASSESRTGANQPQHF.